Shown below are 32 T cell receptor beta chains from a single sample sequenced in a study of blood T cell repertoires in COVID-19. Method: immunoSEQ multiplex PCR; TCRdb's copy keeps in-frame clones and lacks some. Of around 82,000 clones in the sample, around nine tenths were seen once. Specimen: peripheral blood. The receptors come from a human donor in a cohort sampled during active COVID-19.

Here the CDR3 reads CASSPMGGTSSYEQYF. CDR3 DNA: TGCGCCAGCAGTCCCATGGGGGGGACTAGCTCGTACGAGCAGTACTTC. V usage is TRBV5-1 and J usage is TRBJ2-7; TRBD2 matches at 9 bases. Germline-derived CDR1 and CDR2 are SGHRS and YFSETQ. The CDR3 runs to 16 residues. The V and J ends lost 5 bases and 4 bases, in that order; junction bases with no gene match: 13.

The chain combines TRBV11-3 with TRBJ1-1; the D is unclear. The CDR3 totals 14 residues. Germline V gene sequence: CDR1 SGHNT, CDR2 YENEEA. Trimming removed 1 base at V and 8 bases at J, with 14 bases between. Here the CDR3 DNA reads TGTGCCAGCAGCTTAGGGCGGGAAGAAAAGGAAGCTTTCTTT. Translation gives CASSLGREEKEAFF.

The J gene is TRBJ1-3, the V gene TRBV29-1, with 7 bases fitting TRBD1. J gave up 0 bases and V 5 bases, and 7 bases lay outside the gene matches. There are 15 residues in the CDR3. Germline V gene lookup returns CDR1 SQVTM and CDR2 ANQGSEA. The CDR3 bases are TGCAGCGTTCATACAGGGGAGCACTCTGGAAACACCATATATTTT. Translation gives CSVHTGEHSGNTIYF.

V and J are TRBV9 and TRBJ2-5; 9 bases align to TRBD1. Germline CDR1 is SGDLS and CDR2 is YYNGEE. The CDR3 totals 14 residues. Trimming removed 3 bases from V and 3 bases from J; junction bases left unmatched: 3. CDR3 sequence reads: CASSAWTGEETQYF. The CDR3 nucleotides read TGTGCCAGCAGCGCCTGGACAGGGGAAGAGACCCAGTACTTC. The complete variable domain, with remaining parts taken from reference TRBV9 and TRBJ2-5, reads DSGVTQTPKHLITATGQRVTLRCSPRSGDLSVYWYQQSLDQGLQFLIQYYNGEERAKGNILERFSAQQFPDLHSELNLSSLELGDSALYFCASSAWTGEETQYFGPGTRLLVL.

This chain joins TRBV13 and TRBJ2-6; no reliable D call. Per the germline V gene, CDR1 is PRHDT and CDR2 is FYEKMQ (reference sequence). V was cut by 6 bases and J by 0 bases, with 6 bases left in between. This CDR3 has 14 residues. CDR3 coding DNA: TGTGCCAGCAGTTCCCTCTCTGGGGCCAACGTCCTGACTTTC. Amino acids: CASSSLSGANVLTF.

This clone was observed a handful of times. The gene calls are TRBV11-2 and TRBJ2-7; D ambiguous. The CDR3 contains 13 residues. V gave up 4 bases and J gave up 3 bases, with 10 bases separating them. Germline lookup yields CDR1 SGHAT and CDR2 FQNNGV. CDR3 in DNA: TGTGCCAGCAGCTCGCTTGTCAGCTACGAGCAGTACTTC. This encodes CASSSLVSYEQYF. Drawing the rest from reference TRBV11-2 and TRBJ2-7, the complete variable domain is EAGVAQSPRYKIIEKRQSVAFWCNPISGHATLYWYQQILGQGPKLLIQFQNNGVVDDSQLPKDRFSAERLKGVDSTLKIQPAKLEDSAVYLCASSSLVSYEQYFGPGTRLTVT.

The V and J genes are TRBV6-2 or TRBV6-3 and TRBJ1-5; TRBD1 matches 10 bases. The CDR3 sequence is 16 residues long. Germline-derived CDR1 and CDR2 are MNHEY and SVGEGT. V lost 2 bases and J lost 3; bases outside the gene matches: 4. The CDR3, as DNA: TGTGCCAGCAGTTACCAGACAGGGGGCCCCAATCAGCCCCAGCATTTT. It specifies CASSYQTGGPNQPQHF.

The chain combines TRBV7-9 with TRBJ2-7; the match to TRBD1 covers 7 bases. Trimming removed 1 base from V and 6 bases from J; junction bases left unmatched: 6. Germline CDR1 SEHNR, CDR2 FQNEAQ (reference sequence). This CDR3 has 14 amino acids. DNA of the CDR3: TGTGCCAGCAGCTTAGACAGGGGCGACGGCGAGCAGTACTTC. Translation: CASSLDRGDGEQYF.

The CDR3 coding sequence is TGTGCCAGCAGCCAAGATACGGGGGTATCCTACAATGAGCAGTTCTTC. Amino acid sequence: CASSQDTGVSYNEQFF. V and J are TRBV14 and TRBJ2-1, with a possible D match to TRBD2 (6 bases). Germline CDR1 reads SGHDN; CDR2 reads FVKESK. V was trimmed by 0 bases and J by 1 base, leaving 10 bases between them. CDR3 length: 16 amino acids. Full variable domain (remainder filled in from reference TRBV14 and TRBJ2-1): EAGVTQFPSHSVIEKGQTVTLRCDPISGHDNLYWYRRVMGKEIKFLLHFVKESKQDESGMPNNRFLAERTGGTYSTLKVQPAELEDSGVYFCASSQDTGVSYNEQFFGPGTRLTVL.

The chain recombines TRBV6-5 with TRBJ1-2; 10 bases fit TRBD1. Germline V gene sequence: CDR1 MNHEY, CDR2 SVGAGI. Trimming at V came to 0 bases and at J to 5 bases, leaving 3 bases not matched to a gene. The CDR3 is 15 residues long. The CDR3 sequence is CASSYSGTGEYGYTF. In nucleotides, the CDR3 is TGTGCCAGCAGTTACTCAGGGACAGGGGAGTATGGCTACACCTTC.

V and J are TRBV6-5 and TRBJ1-2; a weak D match, TRBD1 (6 bases). The CDR3 is 16 amino acids. Germline V gene lookup returns CDR1 MNHEY and CDR2 SVGAGI. The V end lost 2 bases, the J end lost 8 bases, and 21 bases lay between the germline ends. The CDR3 DNA reads TGTGCCAGCAGTTACAACCCCCGGGGGGCGCTCAGGGGCTACACCTTC. Its protein is CASSYNPRGALRGYTF.

The chain is built from TRBV28 and TRBJ2-6; 9 bases fit TRBD2. CDR1 and CDR2 (germline): MDHEN, SYDVKM. Trimming at V came to 5 bases and at J to 2 bases, leaving 7 bases not matched to a gene. This CDR3 is 17 amino acids long. The CDR3 DNA reads TGTGCCAGCAGTGTTAGCGGGGGTGGCCCTGGGGCCAACGTCCTGACTTTC. Its protein product is CASSVSGGGPGANVLTF.

The chain employs TRBV7-8 and TRBJ1-3; tentative D call: TRBD1 (5 bases). Germline V gene lookup returns CDR1 SGHVS and CDR2 FQNEAQ. Deletions cut 5 bases from V and 0 bases from J, with 14 bases between. This CDR3 has 16 amino acids. The CDR3 is CASSLEGPGSGNTIYF. Here the CDR3 DNA reads TGTGCCAGCAGCCTGGAGGGGCCCGGCTCTGGAAACACCATATATTTT.

This clone showed up just once. V gene TRBV30 combines with J gene TRBJ2-6; 9 bases fit TRBD1. This CDR3 has 15 amino acids. Germline V lookup: CDR1 GTSNPN, CDR2 SVGIG (reference sequence). With 6 bases clipped from V and 2 bases from J, the junction kept 5 bases outside the gene matches. CDR3 coding DNA: TGTGCCTGTAATACAGGGGGCACTGGGGCCAACGTCCTGACTTTC. Protein sequence: CACNTGGTGANVLTF.

A single count supports this clone. The rearrangement uses TRBV2 and TRBJ1-2; TRBD1 matches 9 bases. The CDR3 extends over 13 amino acids. Germline CDR1 is SNHLY and CDR2 is FYNNEI. V shed 6 bases, J shed 11 bases, and the junction held 10 bases outside the gene matches. The CDR3 reads CASRGTGREGYTF. The CDR3 DNA follows: TGTGCCAGCAGGGGGACAGGGAGGGAGGGTTACACCTTC.

The genes are TRBV15 and TRBJ2-7; 9 bases align to TRBD1. Germline CDR1 is LNHNV and CDR2 is YYDKDF (reference sequence). The CDR3 consists of 16 residues. The junction had 5 bases not matched to a gene; V was cut back by 2 bases and J by 0 bases. CDR3 nucleotide sequence: TGTGCCACCAGCAGAACAGGGGGCCCAACCTCCTACGAGCAGTACTTC. It codes for CATSRTGGPTSYEQYF.

Only one count was recorded for this clone. This chain uses TRBV5-1 with TRBJ2-1, with TRBD1 identical over 9 bases. CDR3 size: 15 residues. The germline V gene has CDR1 SGHRS and CDR2 YFSETQ. V shed 0 bases and J 11 bases; nucleotides not matched to a gene: 9. The CDR3 loop reads CASSLGTGDFYKQFF. The CDR3 DNA reads as TGCGCCAGCAGCTTGGGGACAGGGGATTTCTATAAGCAGTTCTTC. The full variable domain, in which reference TRBV5-1 and TRBJ2-1 provide the parts outside the CDR3, is KAGVTQTPRYLIKTRGQQVTLSCSPISGHRSVSWYQQTPGQGLQFLFEYFSETQRNKGNFPGRFSGRQFSNSRSEMNVSTLELGDSALYLCASSLGTGDFYKQFFGPGTRLTVL.

V and J are TRBV6-2 or TRBV6-3 and TRBJ1-6, with D possibly matching TRBD1 (5 bases). Germline V CDR1 and CDR2: MNHEY, SVGEGT. This CDR3 spans 19 amino acids. The V end lost 0 bases, the J end lost 0 bases, and 15 bases lay between the germline ends. CDR3 sequence reads: CASSYSGGEGSSYNSPLHF. DNA for the CDR3: TGTGCCAGCAGTTACTCCGGGGGAGAAGGAAGCTCCTATAATTCACCCCTCCACTTT.

V gene TRBV5-1 combines with J gene TRBJ2-7; TRBD1 agrees at 9 bases. Germline-derived CDR1 and CDR2 are SGHRS and YFSETQ. This CDR3 spans 14 amino acids. V lost 2 bases and J lost 5; bases outside the gene matches: 5. CDR3 coding DNA: TGCGCCAGCAGCTTCCTCGGGACAGGGAACGAGCAGTACTTC. It translates to CASSFLGTGNEQYF.

V gene TRBV7-6 combines with J gene TRBJ2-7; 10 bases line up with TRBD1. Looked up from germline, CDR1 is SGHVS and CDR2 is FNYEAQ. The CDR3 consists of 16 residues. The ends lost 2 bases at V and 2 bases at J; junction bases unmatched: 6. The CDR3 region is CASSLLQGTGAYEQYF. The DNA of the CDR3 is TGTGCCAGCAGCTTACTTCAGGGGACAGGGGCCTACGAGCAGTACTTC. Together with reference TRBV7-6 and TRBJ2-7, the CDR3 gives the full variable domain: GAGVSQSPRYKVTKRGQDVALRCDPISGHVSLYWYRQALGQGPEFLTYFNYEAQQDKSGLPNDRFSAERPEGSISTLTIQRTEQRDSAMYRCASSLLQGTGAYEQYFGPGTRLTVT.

The J gene is TRBJ2-3, the V gene TRBV5-1; D is uncertain. The CDR3 sequence is 13 residues long. Looked up from germline, CDR1 is SGHRS and CDR2 is YFSETQ. Trimming removed 1 base at V and 6 bases at J, with 9 bases between. CDR3 amino acids: CASSLSRMDTQYF. The CDR3 DNA reads as TGCGCCAGCAGCTTGAGCCGCATGGATACGCAGTATTTT.

The V call is TRBV10-2, the J call TRBJ1-1, with 9 bases lining up with TRBD1. V was clipped by 7 bases and J by 6 bases; unmatched bases: 6. The CDR3 covers 13 residues. Germline CDR1 is WSHSY and CDR2 is SAAADI. This chain's CDR3 is CASTGQGLPEAFF. The CDR3 nucleotides read TGCGCCAGCACAGGACAGGGGTTACCTGAAGCTTTCTTT.

This chain connects TRBV5-6 to TRBJ2-7; D unclear. The germline V gene has CDR1 SGHDT and CDR2 YYEEEE. The ends were cut back, 2 bases at V and 2 bases at J, with 8 bases in the middle. CDR3 length equals 13 residues. This CDR3 reads CASSLSVTYEQYF. As DNA, the CDR3 is TGTGCCAGCAGCTTAAGCGTCACCTACGAGCAGTACTTC.

V and J are TRBV7-9 and TRBJ1-5, with D perhaps TRBD1 (6 bases). Between the trimmed V and J ends, which lost 3 bases and 0 bases, there was a span of 12 bases. The CDR3 consists of 16 residues. The germline V gene has CDR1 SEHNR and CDR2 FQNEAQ (reference sequence). CDR3 sequence: CASSFFSGDSNQPQHF. Here the CDR3 DNA reads TGTGCCAGCAGCTTTTTCTCAGGGGATAGCAATCAGCCCCAGCATTTT.

The chain's CDR3 is CASSPRGSRAYEQYF. CDR3 bases: TGTGCCAGCAGCCCCAGAGGGTCTCGTGCCTACGAGCAGTACTTC. The V call is TRBV7-9, the J call TRBJ2-7; D might be TRBD2 (5 bases). Trimming left V 5 bases short and J 2 bases short, with 16 bases between. The CDR3 has 15 residues. CDR1 is SEHNR, CDR2 FQNEAQ, per germline (reference sequence).

V and J are TRBV5-6 and TRBJ2-1; the D gene is possibly TRBD1 (6 bases). With 4 bases removed from V and 4 bases from J, the gap between germline ends came to 12 bases. The CDR3 runs to 14 residues. Germline values: CDR1 SGHDT, CDR2 YYEEEE. This CDR3 is CASSLGTLYNEQFF. Written as DNA, the CDR3 is TGTGCCAGCAGCCTCGGGACACTTTACAATGAGCAGTTCTTC.

V is TRBV7-6 and J is TRBJ2-2; 9 nucleotides line up with TRBD1. This CDR3 comprises 15 residues. Germline values: CDR1 SGHVS, CDR2 FNYEAQ. Germline trimming cut 6 bases from V and 5 bases from J; bases unmatched to any gene: 7. As DNA, the CDR3 is TGTGCCAGCAGAACTGGGACAGGGTGGACCGGGGAGCTGTTTTTT. Translating gives CASRTGTGWTGELFF.

A few counts support this clone. The chain recombines TRBV27 with TRBJ2-2; TRBD1 matches 7 bases. This CDR3 comprises 16 residues. V was clipped by 6 bases and J by 0 bases; unmatched bases: 7. Germline lookup yields CDR1 MNHEY and CDR2 SMNVEV (reference sequence). The CDR3 DNA reads as TGTGCCAGCAGAAATAGGGGGCCCTCGAACACCGGGGAGCTGTTTTTT. Protein sequence: CASRNRGPSNTGELFF.

This clone was seen more than once but under ten times. This chain connects TRBV3-1 (or the pseudogene TRBV3-2) to TRBJ1-1; TRBD1 agrees at 8 bases. The CDR3 spans 14 residues. V was clipped by 4 bases and J by 5 bases; unmatched bases: 6. Germline CDR1 and CDR2: LGHDT and YNNKEL (reference sequence). The CDR3 DNA reads TGTGCCAGCAGCCTAAACAGGGGGAGGACTGAAGCTTTCTTT. Translation: CASSLNRGRTEAFF.

This clone has a count of ten or more. The CDR3 coding sequence is TGTGCCAGTTCAAGCGGGATGGGGGAGCTGTTTTTT. Translated: CASSSGMGELFF. The V call is TRBV12-3 or TRBV12-4, the J call TRBJ2-2, with 7 bases identical to TRBD2. The CDR3 runs 12 residues. With V trimmed by 9 bases and J by 8 bases, 6 bases remained unmatched.

The rearrangement joins TRBV4-1 to TRBJ2-4, with TRBD2 matching over 8 bases. Germline V lookup: CDR1 MGHRA, CDR2 YSYEKL. After removal of 0 bases from V and 3 bases from J, the junction contained 7 bases not matched to a gene. The length of the CDR3 is 17 residues. The CDR3 loop reads CASSQDPGGPGKNIQYF. The CDR3 nucleotides are TGCGCCAGCAGCCAAGATCCGGGGGGGCCTGGCAAAAACATTCAGTACTTC.

J is TRBJ1-2 and V is TRBV19; D is undetermined. CDR1 and CDR2 (germline): LNHDA, SQIVND (reference sequence). V dropped 6 bases and J dropped 3 bases, with 14 bases sitting between them. The CDR3 length is 14 residues. CDR3 sequence reads: CASRGSLRDYGYTF. The DNA for the CDR3 is TGTGCCAGTAGAGGCTCCCTGAGGGACTATGGCTACACCTTC.